A selection of T cell receptor beta chains follows, all from one sample in a study of shared clonotypes between healthy human individuals. Sequencing used immunoSEQ multiplex PCR; TCRdb keeps in-frame clones, though not all of them. The sample contains 950,000 to 1,200,000 clones, roughly 77% of which appear only once. The sample taken for sequencing was memory CD4+ T cells from PBMCs. The receptors were sampled from a man between 18 and 29 years old in good health. Some clones in this sample may be carry-over from other donors' samples. CDR3s include the opening cysteine and the closing phenylalanine or tryptophan. D genes are given only for firm matches. Size values are once, few and many counts, or a class for expanded clones, and some rows have none.

clone_size j_call v_call d_call cdr3_aa cdr3_nt
once TRBJ2-5 TRBV20-1 - CSASLRETQYF TGCAGTGCTAGCTTACGAGAGACCCAGTACTTC
once TRBJ1-2 TRBV6-5 - CASSSRLENYGYTF TGTGCCAGCAGTTCCCGGCTGGAAAACTATGGCTACACCTTC
once TRBJ2-2 TRBV9 - CASSVHGQGGAGSGELFF TGTGCCAGCAGCGTCCACGGACAGGGAGGAGCGGGATCGGGGGAGCTGTTTTTT
- TRBJ1-5 TRBV4-3 - CASSQGEGLNQPQHF TGCGCCAGCAGCCAAGGCGAAGGGCTCAATCAGCCCCAGCATTTT
- TRBJ1-2 TRBV28 - CASSSHQGGYGYTF TGTGCCAGCAGTTCCCACCAAGGGGGCTATGGCTACACCTTC
- TRBJ1-6 TRBV6-6 - CASSPQGGDNSPLHF TGTGCCAGCAGCCCCCAGGGAGGCGATAATTCACCCCTCCACTTT
few TRBJ1-2 TRBV29-1 TRBD1 CSVDGGVRGHSYGYTF TGCAGCGTTGACGGAGGGGTCAGGGGGCACAGCTATGGCTACACCTTC
many TRBJ2-1 TRBV25-1 - CASSATDSLYNEQFF TGTGCCAGCAGCGCCACGGACTCCCTTTACAATGAGCAGTTCTTC
once TRBJ2-1 TRBV10-2 TRBD2 CASRIVLGLAGQFF TGCGCCAGCAGGATAGTTCTGGGACTAGCGGGTCAGTTCTTC
- TRBJ1-1 TRBV13 - CASSRPGGPHTEAFF TGTGCCAGCAGCCGACCGGGAGGGCCTCACACTGAAGCTTTCTTT
- TRBJ1-4 TRBV27 - CASSRGFDNEKLFF TGTGCCAGCAGTAGGGGCTTTGATAATGAAAAACTGTTTTTT
- TRBJ2-2 TRBV6-5 TRBD1 CASSYSWTGNTGELFF TGTGCCAGCAGTTACTCATGGACAGGGAACACCGGGGAGCTGTTTTTT
- TRBJ2-3 TRBV7-3 TRBD2 CASRAGGPTDTQYF TGTGCCAGCAGAGCGGGAGGGCCCACAGATACGCAGTATTTT
many TRBJ1-3 TRBV28 - CASSSRNSGNTIYF TGTGCCAGCAGTTCCAGGAACTCTGGAAACACCATATATTTT
- TRBJ1-5 TRBV25-1 - CASSGQGAQPQHF TGTGCCAGCAGTGGCCAGGGCGCTCAGCCCCAGCATTTT
few TRBJ2-5 TRBV13 - CASSLSSANQETQYF TGTGCCAGCAGCTTGAGTAGCGCGAATCAAGAGACCCAGTACTTC
- TRBJ1-6 TRBV30 - CAWSGGRSPLHF TGTGCCTGGAGTGGCGGGAGGTCACCCCTCCACTTT
few TRBJ1-4 TRBV2 - CASSGTTNEKLFF TGTGCCAGCAGTGGGACAACTAATGAAAAACTGTTTTTT
- TRBJ1-4 TRBV6-1 - CASSERYRVTTNEKLFF TGTGCCAGCAGTGAACGTTACAGGGTAACGACTAATGAAAAACTGTTTTTT
- TRBJ2-7 TRBV30 TRBD1 CAWSETGIEQYF TGTGCCTGGAGCGAGACAGGGATTGAGCAGTACTTC
- TRBJ2-7 TRBV4-1 TRBD1 CASSTGQGSYEQYF TGCGCCAGCAGCACGGGACAGGGCTCCTACGAGCAGTACTTC
- TRBJ2-5 TRBV6-6 - CASSQRGEETQYF TGTGCCAGCAGTCAACGAGGGGAGGAGACCCAGTACTTC
- TRBJ2-1 TRBV7-2 - CASKPLSFYNEQFF TGTGCCAGCAAGCCTTTGAGTTTCTACAATGAGCAGTTCTTC
- TRBJ2-7 TRBV18 TRBD1 CASSQDRSSYEQYF TGTGCCAGCTCACAGGACAGGAGCTCCTACGAGCAGTACTTC
- TRBJ2-7 TRBV7-2 TRBD2 CASSLSGSTYEQYF TGTGCCAGCAGCTTAAGCGGGAGCACCTACGAGCAGTACTTC
- TRBJ1-1 TRBV5-1 TRBD1 CASSLAGGITEAFF TGCGCCAGCAGCTTGGCAGGGGGCATCACTGAAGCTTTCTTT
many TRBJ2-1 TRBV9 - CASSPTNGDNEQFF TGTGCCAGCAGCCCGACTAATGGGGACAATGAGCAGTTCTTC
- TRBJ2-7 TRBV5-1 TRBD1 CASGQGRTYEQYF TGCGCCAGCGGACAGGGGCGGACCTACGAGCAGTACTTC
- TRBJ2-5 TRBV9 TRBD2 CASSATSGRALETQYF TGTGCCAGCAGCGCGACTAGCGGGAGGGCCCTCGAGACCCAGTACTTC
- TRBJ1-4 TRBV5-1 - CASSFLGGDEKLFF TGCGCCAGCAGCTTCTTAGGGGGGGATGAAAAACTGTTTTTT
- TRBJ1-2 TRBV28 - CASSIRGYGYTF TGTGCCAGCAGTATAAGGGGCTATGGCTACACCTTC
once TRBJ2-2 TRBV4-1 TRBD2 CASSQVGGTSGRARGELFF TGCGCCAGCAGCCAAGTAGGCGGGACTAGCGGGAGGGCCCGAGGGGAGCTGTTTTTT
- TRBJ2-3 TRBV2 - CASRKETDTQYF TGTGCCAGCAGGAAGGAGACAGATACGCAGTATTTT
- TRBJ2-1 TRBV10-3 - CAISPRTASSYNEQFF TGTGCCATCAGTCCACGGACAGCTAGCTCCTACAATGAGCAGTTCTTC
few TRBJ1-5 TRBV27 TRBD1 CASSLSGRGIGQPQHF TGTGCCAGCAGTTTATCAGGCAGGGGGATCGGACAGCCCCAGCATTTT
- TRBJ2-3 TRBV18 - CASSRARGTDTQYF TGTGCCAGCTCACGGGCTCGGGGTACAGATACGCAGTATTTT
- TRBJ1-2 TRBV5-1 TRBD1 CASSSTGGWDGYTF TGCGCCAGCAGCTCGACAGGGGGCTGGGATGGCTACACCTTC
- TRBJ1-1 TRBV18 - CASSPLGGNMNTEAFF TGTGCCAGCTCACCTTTGGGGGGCAACATGAACACTGAAGCTTTCTTT
- TRBJ2-7 TRBV6-7 - CASSYAIGRPPYEQYF TGTGCCAGCAGTTACGCCATCGGACGACCCCCCTACGAGCAGTACTTC
- TRBJ2-2 TRBV18 TRBD1 CASSPRTGQNTGELFF TGTGCCAGCTCACCTAGGACAGGCCAGAACACCGGGGAGCTGTTTTTT
few TRBJ1-3 TRBV5-1 - CASSLSTGVSSGNTIYF TGCGCCAGCAGCTTGTCTACCGGTGTAAGCTCTGGAAACACCATATATTTT
- TRBJ2-1 TRBV7-9 TRBD2 CASSSIAGSSYNEQFF TGTGCCAGCAGCTCGATAGCGGGGAGCTCCTACAATGAGCAGTTCTTC
- TRBJ2-3 TRBV7-9 - CAGSTQDTQYF TGTGCCGGGTCCACACAGGATACGCAGTATTTT
- TRBJ1-2 TRBV27 TRBD1 CASSDRGGPGYTF TGTGCCAGCAGTGACAGGGGAGGTCCTGGCTACACCTTC
- TRBJ2-2 TRBV15 - CATRRDRNTGELFF TGTGCCACCAGGCGGGACAGAAACACCGGGGAGCTGTTTTTT
- TRBJ2-7 TRBV11-3 - CASSLVAGEQYF TGTGCCAGCAGCTTAGTGGCGGGCGAGCAGTACTTC
- TRBJ2-7 TRBV5-1 TRBD1 CASSEGQGATIYEQYF TGCGCCAGCAGCGAGGGACAGGGGGCTACCATCTACGAGCAGTACTTC
- TRBJ2-2 TRBV6-1 TRBD1 CASGTGESTGELFF TGTGCCAGCGGAACAGGGGAGAGCACCGGGGAGCTGTTTTTT
few TRBJ1-2 TRBV30 TRBD1 CAWGRTGMYGYTF TGTGCCTGGGGGAGGACAGGGATGTATGGCTACACCTTC
- TRBJ2-3 TRBV10-2 TRBD2 CASAGADTQYF TGCGCCAGCGCGGGAGCAGATACGCAGTATTTT
- TRBJ1-1 TRBV27 - CASSPHFDMYTEAFF TGTGCCAGCAGTCCACACTTCGACATGTACACTGAAGCTTTCTTT
- TRBJ1-4 TRBV5-4 TRBD1 CASSPGAGGNEKLFF TGTGCCAGCAGCCCAGGCGCAGGGGGCAACGAAAAACTGTTTTTT
- TRBJ2-4 TRBV7-2 TRBD1 CASTPTGGAKNIQYF TGTGCCAGCACCCCTACAGGGGGGGCCAAAAACATTCAGTACTTC
- TRBJ2-1 TRBV5-1 - CASSFSGLSYNEQFF TGCGCCAGCAGCTTTTCGGGACTTTCCTACAATGAGCAGTTCTTC
- TRBJ2-3 TRBV7-2 - CASSLAGTHSTDTQYF TGTGCCAGCAGCTTAGCCGGGACACATAGCACAGATACGCAGTATTTT
- TRBJ2-5 TRBV6-1 TRBD1 CASRETGGRETQYF TGTGCCAGCAGAGAGACAGGGGGTCGGGAGACCCAGTACTTC
few TRBJ1-5 TRBV18 - CASSPFQGSNQPQHF TGTGCCAGCTCACCGTTCCAGGGGAGCAATCAGCCCCAGCATTTT
- TRBJ2-1 TRBV5-6 - CASSQSRFQVAEDYNEQFF TGTGCCAGCAGCCAATCAAGGTTCCAGGTAGCGGAGGACTACAATGAGCAGTTCTTC
- TRBJ1-1 TRBV29-1 - CSVDFSGSDTEAFF TGCAGCGTTGACTTCTCGGGGTCGGACACTGAAGCCTTCTTT